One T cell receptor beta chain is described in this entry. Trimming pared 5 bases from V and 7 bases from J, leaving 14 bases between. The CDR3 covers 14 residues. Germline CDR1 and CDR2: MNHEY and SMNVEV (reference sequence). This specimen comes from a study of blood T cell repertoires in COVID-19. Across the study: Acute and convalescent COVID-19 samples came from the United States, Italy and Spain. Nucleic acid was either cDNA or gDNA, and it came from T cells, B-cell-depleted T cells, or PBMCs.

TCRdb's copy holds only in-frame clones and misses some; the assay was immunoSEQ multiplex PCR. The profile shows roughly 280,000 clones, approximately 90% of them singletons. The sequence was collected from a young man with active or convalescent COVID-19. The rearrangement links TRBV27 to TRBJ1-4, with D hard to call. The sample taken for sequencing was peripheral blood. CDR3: CASSPSFASEKLFF. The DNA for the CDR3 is TGTGCCAGCAGTCCATCTTTCGCGTCTGAAAAACTGTTTTTT.